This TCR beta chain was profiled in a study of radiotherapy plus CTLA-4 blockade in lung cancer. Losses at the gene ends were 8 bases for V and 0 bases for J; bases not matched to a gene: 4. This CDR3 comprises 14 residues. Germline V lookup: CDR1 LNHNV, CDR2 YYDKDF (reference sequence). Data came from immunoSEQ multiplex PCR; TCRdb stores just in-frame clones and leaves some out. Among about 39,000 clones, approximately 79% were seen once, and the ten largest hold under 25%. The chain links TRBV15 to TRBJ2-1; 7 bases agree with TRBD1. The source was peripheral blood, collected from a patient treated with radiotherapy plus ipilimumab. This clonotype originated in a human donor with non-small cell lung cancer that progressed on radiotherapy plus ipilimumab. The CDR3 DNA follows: TGTGCCACCGCAGGGGGAAGCTCCTACAATGAGCAGTTCTTC. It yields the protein CATAGGSSYNEQFF. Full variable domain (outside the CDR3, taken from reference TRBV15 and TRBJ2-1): DAMVIQNPRYQVTQFGKPVTLSCSQTLNHNVMYWYQQKSSQAPKLLFHYYDKDFNNEADTPDNFQSRRPNTSFCFLDIRSPGLGDTAMYLCATAGGSSYNEQFFGPGTRLTVL.